The 29 T cell receptor beta chains reported below all come from one sample, sequenced in a study of T cell changes during pregnancy in multiple sclerosis (dated by TCRdb to 2018 to 2020). The library was generated by the immunoSEQ multiplex PCR assay. Entries here come from immuneACCESS through TCRdb and include only in-frame sequences with V and J called. Some clones fail to appear in such tables; in the studies checked, an unresolved V gene covers under half of the shortfall, and the cause of the remainder is unknown. Counted in this sample were 35,000 or so clones; approximately 89% of them appeared once. Clones ranked in the top ten supply 0.65% to 0.95% of the sample. Sequencing used CD4+ T cells from peripheral blood mononuclear cells, obtained after pregnancy. The receptors here all came from a female donor in good health, enrolled as a control in a pregnancy study.

The rearrangement links TRBV30 to TRBJ1-2; perhaps TRBD1 as D (5 bases). The germline V gene encodes CDR1 GTSNPN and CDR2 SVGIG (reference sequence). The CDR3 spans 15 residues. V dropped 4 bases and J dropped 4 bases, with 19 bases sitting between them. In nucleotides, the CDR3 is TGTGCCTGGATCCCCCCGGGGGGACGAGGCTATGGCTACACCTTC. It yields the protein CAWIPPGGRGYGYTF.

V usage is TRBV11-2 and J usage is TRBJ1-5; D is undetermined. The CDR3 has 14 amino acids. Germline loops: CDR1 SGHAT, CDR2 FQNNGV. The V gene lost 1 base and the J gene lost 4 bases, with 8 bases spanning the gap. The CDR3 nucleotides are TGTGCCAGCAGCTTAGGGGGAGGGAATCAGCCCCAGCATTTT. This encodes CASSLGGGNQPQHF.

The rearrangement links TRBV4-1 to TRBJ2-7; the match to TRBD2 covers 11 bases. V was clipped by 2 bases and J by 2 bases; unmatched bases: 5. Germline values: CDR1 MGHRA, CDR2 YSYEKL. CDR3 length equals 16 residues. The CDR3 is CASSQPSGRKPYEQYF. CDR3 sequence (DNA): TGCGCCAGCAGCCAACCTAGCGGGAGGAAGCCCTACGAGCAGTACTTC.

The CDR3 nucleotides read TGTGCCAGCAGTAACAGGGGGCGCGACTATGGCTACACCTTC. Translating it yields CASSNRGRDYGYTF. The chain carries TRBV6-5 and TRBJ1-2, with 9 bases matching TRBD1. V was pared by 5 bases and J by 3 bases, with 4 bases of the junction left unmatched. CDR1 and CDR2 from the germline V gene are MNHEY and SVGAGI. The CDR3 totals 14 residues.

This rearrangement joins TRBV9 to TRBJ1-3; 7 bases map to TRBD1. The J segment lost 3 bases and the V segment lost 3 bases, leaving 3 bases of the junction unmatched. CDR3 length equals 14 residues. CDR1 and CDR2 (germline): SGDLS, YYNGEE. CDR3 sequence: CASSAGGSGNTIYF. DNA for the CDR3: TGTGCCAGCAGCGCAGGGGGTAGTGGAAACACCATATATTTT.

The chain is built from TRBV7-9 and TRBJ2-3; possible D gene TRBD2, 6 bases. Germline-derived CDR1 and CDR2 are SEHNR and FQNEAQ (reference sequence). This CDR3 has 16 residues. Trimming took 1 base from V and 2 from J, leaving 13 bases between them. CDR3 residues: CASSLVGSGHTDTQYF. In nucleotides, the CDR3 is TGTGCCAGCAGCTTAGTCGGTAGCGGCCACACAGATACGCAGTATTTT.

This clone has a single count. This chain links TRBV5-1 with TRBJ2-3; TRBD2 agrees at 9 bases. V trimming: 4 bases; J trimming: 1 base; junction bases outside the gene matches: 7. The CDR3 sequence is 16 residues long. Germline values: CDR1 SGHRS, CDR2 YFSETQ. The DNA for the CDR3 is TGCGCCAGCAGCAGAGCCGGGACTAGCCGCACAGATACGCAGTATTTT. Protein product: CASSRAGTSRTDTQYF.

V and J are TRBV21-1 and TRBJ1-2. TRBV21-1 counts as a pseudogene. This CDR3 has 16 residues. DNA of the CDR3: TGTGCCAGCAGCCAAGGGGGGACTCAACTCAACTATGGCTACACCTTC. This translates into CASSQGGTQLNYGYTF.

The chain is built from TRBV11-1 and TRBJ1-3; unclear D gene. The CDR3 covers 13 residues. V gave up 2 bases and J gave up 4 bases, with 6 bases separating them. Germline V CDR1 and CDR2: SGHAT, FQDESV (reference sequence). The CDR3, as DNA: TGTGCCAGCAGCTTAAAACGGGGAAACACCATATATTTT. Its protein product is CASSLKRGNTIYF. Variable domain in full (rest from reference TRBV11-1 and TRBJ1-3): EAEVAQSPRYKITEKSQAVAFWCDPISGHATLYWYRQILGQGPELLVQFQDESVVDDSQLPKDRFSAERLKGVDSTLKIQPAELGDSAMYLCASSLKRGNTIYFGEGSWLTVV.

This rearrangement joins TRBV19 to TRBJ1-1; 7 bases are shared with TRBD1. V lost 5 bases and J lost 4; bases outside the gene matches: 10. Germline CDR1 LNHDA, CDR2 SQIVND (reference sequence). The CDR3 has 15 amino acids. CDR3 coding DNA: TGTGCCAGTAGTCCCCGACAGGGTTGGAGCACTGAAGCTTTCTTT. Its translation: CASSPRQGWSTEAFF.

The chain is built from TRBV5-1 and TRBJ2-3, with D tentatively TRBD1 (6 bases). CDR3 length: 14 residues. Per germline, CDR1 SGHRS and CDR2 YFSETQ. V lost 6 bases to trimming and J lost 1 base, with 12 bases between them. The CDR3 spells CASNRVEGTDTQYF. The CDR3 DNA reads as TGCGCCAGCAACAGGGTTGAGGGCACAGATACGCAGTATTTT.

This chain joins TRBV30 and TRBJ1-4, with D tentatively TRBD1 (5 bases). Trimming pared 3 bases from V and 12 bases from J, leaving 20 bases between. The CDR3 consists of 14 residues. Germline CDR1 is GTSNPN and CDR2 is SVGIG (reference sequence). For the CDR3, the DNA is TGTGCCTGGAGCCTGCGGTCCGAGGGAGGGGAACTGTTTTTT. This translates into CAWSLRSEGGELFF.

V is TRBV29-1 and J is TRBJ2-3, with 8 bases lining up with TRBD2. V lost 4 bases and J lost 5; bases outside the gene matches: 11. Germline V gives CDR1 SQVTM, CDR2 ANQGSEA. This CDR3 comprises 15 residues. The CDR3 is CSVGGLVGSKDTQYF. CDR3 in DNA: TGCAGCGTTGGGGGACTAGTCGGGTCCAAAGATACGCAGTATTTT.

The CDR3, as DNA: TGTGCCAGCAGCCCGTATATCGGACAGGAGAGCACAGATACGCAGTATTTT. It is translated as CASSPYIGQESTDTQYF. This chain links TRBV7-3 with TRBJ2-3; 7 bases line up with TRBD1. Germline V gene sequence: CDR1 SGHTA, CDR2 FQGTGA. Losses at the gene ends were 5 bases for V and 0 bases for J; bases not matched to a gene: 11. The CDR3 runs to 17 residues.

This clone was recorded only once. The chain joins TRBV11-1 to TRBJ2-6; D remains unclear. The CDR3 has 15 amino acids. The germline V gene has CDR1 SGHAT and CDR2 FQDESV (reference sequence). The germline V and J ends were trimmed by 3 bases and 0 bases, with 6 bases remaining between them. This CDR3 reads CASSFRGSGANVLTF. In nucleotides, the CDR3 is TGTGCCAGCAGCTTTAGAGGCTCTGGGGCCAACGTCCTGACTTTC. The whole variable domain, remainder taken from reference TRBV11-1 and TRBJ2-6, is EAEVAQSPRYKITEKSQAVAFWCDPISGHATLYWYRQILGQGPELLVQFQDESVVDDSQLPKDRFSAERLKGVDSTLKIQPAELGDSAMYLCASSFRGSGANVLTFGAGSRLTVL.

V usage is TRBV7-9 and J usage is TRBJ2-3, with 9 bases aligning to TRBD1. The ends lost 5 bases at V and 2 bases at J; junction bases unmatched: 5. Looked up from germline, CDR1 is SEHNR and CDR2 is FQNEAQ (reference sequence). This CDR3 is built from 15 residues. This CDR3 reads CASSTGDRATDTQYF. DNA for the CDR3: TGTGCCAGCAGCACCGGGGACAGGGCCACAGATACGCAGTATTTT.

This chain uses TRBV5-1 with TRBJ1-1, with 7 positions matching TRBD1. CDR3 length: 15 residues. In germline, CDR1 is SGHRS, CDR2 YFSETQ. V trimming: 3 bases; J trimming: 0 bases; junction bases outside the gene matches: 5. Written as DNA, the CDR3 is TGCGCCAGCAGCTCCACCGGGACAGTGAACACTGAAGCTTTCTTT. This encodes CASSSTGTVNTEAFF.

The V call is TRBV4-1, the J call TRBJ2-1; D possibly corresponds to TRBD1 (6 bases). The CDR3 spans 15 residues. Germline V CDR1 and CDR2: MGHRA, YSYEKL. V lost 2 bases and J lost 4, with 12 bases in between. The CDR3 loop is CASSQFPQGYNEQFF. As DNA, the CDR3 is TGCGCCAGCAGCCAATTTCCACAGGGTTACAATGAGCAGTTCTTC.

This clone has more than one count but fewer than ten. This rearrangement joins TRBV15 to TRBJ2-3; maybe TRBD1 (6 bases). With 5 bases removed from V and 2 bases from J, the gap between germline ends came to 14 bases. The germline V gene encodes CDR1 LNHNV and CDR2 YYDKDF (reference sequence). CDR3 length: 15 residues. CDR3 DNA: TGTGCCACCAGCGGGATGACAGGTTACACAGATACGCAGTATTTT. It codes for CATSGMTGYTDTQYF.

The count of this clone is one. This chain uses TRBV7-3 with TRBJ2-2, with D tentatively TRBD2 (6 bases). With 2 bases removed from V and 8 bases from J, the gap between germline ends came to 24 bases. The germline V gene has CDR1 SGHTA and CDR2 FQGTGA. This CDR3 has 18 residues. The CDR3 DNA is TGTGCCAGCAGCTTAGGGGGAGGACCAGGGTCGGCGTTTGGGGAGCTGTTTTTT. Translated, it gives CASSLGGGPGSAFGELFF.

The CDR3 reads CASSIETGAYEQYF. CDR3 DNA: TGTGCCAGTAGTATAGAGACAGGGGCCTACGAGCAGTACTTC. The chain combines TRBV19 with TRBJ2-7, with 8 bases identical to TRBD1. V dropped 0 bases and J dropped 2; count of bases not matched to a gene: 0. CDR3 length: 14 residues. Germline V gives CDR1 LNHDA, CDR2 SQIVND (reference sequence).

This chain uses TRBV6-5 with TRBJ1-1; the D is unclear. Germline CDR1 and CDR2: MNHEY and SVGAGI. The CDR3 covers 14 residues. Trimming took off 3 bases at V and 2 bases at J, with 10 bases between the two ends. DNA of the CDR3: TGTGCCAGCAGTTATTTACCAGGTAACACTGAAGCTTTCTTT. Translating it yields CASSYLPGNTEAFF.

This sequence joins TRBV19 and TRBJ1-5; 8 bases fit TRBD1. The CDR3 has 15 amino acids. V lost 5 bases, J lost 7 bases, and 10 bases stayed unmatched. Looked up from germline, CDR1 is LNHDA and CDR2 is SQIVND (reference sequence). CDR3 sequence (DNA): TGTGCCAGTAGTCCTGGGACAGGACTGTCACAGCCCCAGCATTTT. Translation: CASSPGTGLSQPQHF. Complete variable domain (other parts from reference TRBV19 and TRBJ1-5): DGGITQSPKYLFRKEGQNVTLSCEQNLNHDAMYWYRQDPGQGLRLIYYSQIVNDFQKGDIAEGYSVSREKKESFPLTVTSAQKNPTAFYLCASSPGTGLSQPQHFGDGTRLSIL.

This chain joins TRBV6-1 and TRBJ1-1; TRBD1 aligns across 9 bases. V lost 0 bases to trimming and J lost 5 bases; unmatched junction nucleotides: 4. Germline V gene sequence: CDR1 MNHNS, CDR2 SASEGT. CDR3 length equals 15 residues. In DNA, the CDR3 is TGTGCCAGCAGTGAAGCCCCGACAGGGGGAACTGAAGCTTTCTTT. This encodes CASSEAPTGGTEAFF.

The chain has TRBV5-1 and TRBJ2-7, with a tentative D call TRBD2 (6 bases). The CDR3 consists of 14 residues. In germline, CDR1 is SGHRS, CDR2 YFSETQ. Trimming took off 4 bases at V and 0 bases at J, with 11 bases between the two ends. CDR3 in amino acids: CASSDYGSSYEQYF. CDR3 DNA sequence: TGCGCCAGCAGCGACTACGGGAGCTCCTACGAGCAGTACTTC.

The V call is TRBV6-6, the J call TRBJ2-1; 10 bases are a match to TRBD1. After removal of 7 bases from V and 4 bases from J, the junction contained 7 bases not matched to a gene. CDR1 MNHNY and CDR2 SVGAGI come from the germline V gene (reference sequence). The CDR3 is 15 amino acids. This chain's CDR3 is CASTERTGGYNEQFF. CDR3 nucleotides: TGTGCCAGCACCGAACGGACAGGGGGATACAATGAGCAGTTCTTC.

The chain recombines TRBV9 with TRBJ2-1; TRBD1 is a possible D gene (5 bases). V lost 0 bases, J lost 6 bases, and 13 bases lay in between. CDR3 length: 15 residues. Germline CDR1 is SGDLS and CDR2 is YYNGEE. Here the CDR3 reads CASSVGGQGGNEQFF. CDR3 sequence (DNA): TGTGCCAGCAGCGTAGGTGGTCAGGGCGGCAATGAGCAGTTCTTC.

The CDR3 sequence: CSVVKGGQETQYF. As DNA, the CDR3 is TGCAGCGTTGTAAAGGGGGGGCAAGAGACCCAGTACTTC. This chain joins TRBV29-1 and TRBJ2-5, with D perhaps TRBD2 (7 bases). Trimming removed 4 bases from V and 2 bases from J, with 11 bases in between. CDR3 length: 13 residues. Germline assignment: CDR1 SQVTM and CDR2 ANQGSEA.

This clone was recorded only once. This rearrangement joins TRBV4-1 to TRBJ2-7, with 7 bases matching TRBD1. The CDR3 has 14 residues. Germline V gene data show CDR1 as MGHRA and CDR2 as YSYEKL. With V trimmed by 3 bases and J by 4 bases, 6 bases remained unmatched. The DNA for the CDR3 is TGCGCCAGCAGCCAGGTAGGACAGGCGTACGAGCAGTACTTC. Translation: CASSQVGQAYEQYF.